This note documents a single T cell receptor beta chain sequence. The antigen is undetermined. The data are from a study of PD-1 blockade in classical Hodgkin lymphoma. The patients all showed relapse after autologous stem cell transplantation, while their brentuximab vedotin exposure varied. Study-wide results and limits: TCR diversity at baseline was reported to be reduced in newly diagnosed patients relative to healthy donors. It was among complete responders that baseline diversity resembled that of newly diagnosed patients.

TCRdb's table, derived via immunoSEQ multiplex PCR, lists solely in-frame clones and lacks some. Among 45,000 or so clones listed, about three quarters were seen once. The receptor was isolated from a human donor with classical Hodgkin lymphoma. Sequenced material: peripheral blood mononuclear cells (PBMCs), taken at baseline.

DNA for the CDR3: TGTGCCAGCAGCGGGAGCCTGAACACTGAAGCTTTCTTT. Translating gives CASSGSLNTEAFF. V is TRBV6-1 and J is TRBJ1-1, with D hard to call. The ends were cut back, 6 bases at V and 0 bases at J, with 8 bases in the middle. The CDR3 runs to 13 residues. The V gene's germline CDR1 is MNHNS and CDR2 SASEGT.